This T cell receptor (beta chain) originates from a study of cytotoxic CD8 clonotypes in ibrutinib-treated CLL. The data were produced by immunoSEQ multiplex PCR, yet TCRdb's version contains in-frame clones alone and is incomplete. This table holds around 27,000 clones, 65% to 70% found once. This clone is labeled as medium-sized. The CDR3 consists of 15 residues. Germline V gene lookup returns CDR1 SNHLY and CDR2 FYNNEI. The V and J ends lost 1 base and 0 bases respectively, with 7 bases between them. This TCR was sampled from a human donor with chronic lymphocytic leukemia. This material consisted of PBMCs, taken at disease progression, from a patient treated with ibrutinib. The rearrangement joins TRBV2 to TRBJ1-3; D gene uncertain. For the CDR3, the DNA is TGTGCCAGCAGTGAAGACGCCACCTCTGGAAACACCATATATTTT. Its protein product is CASSEDATSGNTIYF.